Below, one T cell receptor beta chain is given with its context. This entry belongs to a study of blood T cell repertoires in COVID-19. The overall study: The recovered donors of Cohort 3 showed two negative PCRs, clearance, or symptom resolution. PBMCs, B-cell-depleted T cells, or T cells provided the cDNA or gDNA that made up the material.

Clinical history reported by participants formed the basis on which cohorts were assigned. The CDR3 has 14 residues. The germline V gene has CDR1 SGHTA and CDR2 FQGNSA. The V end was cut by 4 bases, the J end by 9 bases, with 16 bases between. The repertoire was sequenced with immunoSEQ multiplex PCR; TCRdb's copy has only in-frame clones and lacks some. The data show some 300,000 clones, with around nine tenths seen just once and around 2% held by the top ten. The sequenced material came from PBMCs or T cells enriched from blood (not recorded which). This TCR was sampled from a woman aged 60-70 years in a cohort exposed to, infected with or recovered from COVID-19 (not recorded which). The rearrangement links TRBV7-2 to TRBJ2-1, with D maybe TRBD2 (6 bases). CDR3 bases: TGTGCCAGCAGCTCACAAACGGGGGTCGGTGAGCAGTTCTTC. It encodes CASSSQTGVGEQFF.